A single sample is the source of the 26 T cell receptor beta chains below, sequenced in a study of T cells in tumors after PD-1 blockade. Sequencing used immunoSEQ multiplex PCR; TCRdb keeps in-frame clones, though not all of them. The sample comprises thousands of clones, about four fifths of which are singletons, and roughly 48% rests with the top ten. This material consisted of PBMCs, taken after anti-PD-1 therapy. The receptor set was obtained from a human donor with advanced basal cell or squamous cell carcinoma (not recorded which).

V is TRBV30 and J is TRBJ2-7, with D unresolved. Trimming removed 3 bases at V and 2 bases at J, with 11 bases between. The germline CDR1 and CDR2 sequences are GTSNPN and SVGIG (reference sequence). The CDR3 loop spans 13 amino acids. The CDR3: CAWSSTRPYEQYF. The CDR3 region has the DNA TGTGCCTGGAGCTCTACGAGGCCCTACGAGCAGTACTTC.

V usage is TRBV5-8 and J usage is TRBJ2-3, with 13 nucleotides matching TRBD2. This CDR3 is built from 15 residues. V shed 4 bases, J shed 4 bases, and the junction held 3 bases outside the gene matches. Germline V gene data show CDR1 as SGHTS and CDR2 as YDEGEE. This CDR3 is CASSVTSGGPDTQYF. CDR3 nucleotides: TGTGCCAGCAGCGTGACTAGCGGGGGGCCAGATACGCAGTATTTT.

This sequence joins TRBV5-1 and TRBJ2-4, with TRBD1 identical over 10 bases. Germline V CDR1 and CDR2: SGHRS, YFSETQ. The junction had 4 bases not matched to a gene; V was cut back by 4 bases and J by 9 bases. The CDR3 totals 13 residues. CDR3 amino acids: CASSPRDRGIQYF. In DNA, the CDR3 is TGCGCCAGCAGCCCCCGGGACAGGGGCATTCAGTACTTC.

This chain uses TRBV29-1 with TRBJ1-1; D is unresolved. V was cut by 7 bases and J by 1 base, with 7 bases left in between. This CDR3 is 11 amino acids long. Germline V gene data show CDR1 as SQVTM and CDR2 as ANQGSEA. CDR3 nucleotide sequence: TGCAGCGGGGGAGAGAACACTGAAGCTTTCTTT. The encoded protein is CSGGENTEAFF.

The V call is TRBV19, the J call TRBJ2-5, with D perhaps TRBD2 (6 bases). The V and J ends lost 2 bases and 7 bases respectively, with 23 bases between them. Germline values: CDR1 LNHDA, CDR2 SQIVND (reference sequence). The CDR3 runs to 17 residues. CDR3 in DNA: TGTGCCAGTAGTATAAGTGCGCAGATCCGGAGGCGGGGGACCCAGTACTTC. Its translation: CASSISAQIRRRGTQYF.

This clone has just a few counts. The gene calls are TRBV25-1 and TRBJ2-3, with a weak D call TRBD1 (6 bases). CDR1 and CDR2 from the germline V gene are MGHDK and SYGVNS. The V gene lost 0 bases and the J gene lost 6 bases, with 16 bases spanning the gap. This CDR3 has 16 amino acids. The CDR3: CASSEYRGQLLDTQYF. The CDR3 DNA sequence: TGTGCCAGCAGTGAATATCGGGGACAACTTCTTGATACGCAGTATTTT.

The chain has TRBV2 and TRBJ1-2, with D uncertain. The CDR3 loop spans 14 amino acids. Germline V gives CDR1 SNHLY, CDR2 FYNNEI. Between the trimmed V and J ends, which lost 8 bases and 6 bases, there was a span of 19 bases. The CDR3 spells CASESPGSPHGYTF. DNA of the CDR3: TGTGCCAGCGAATCACCCGGCAGCCCCCATGGCTACACCTTC.

This clone has only one observation. The chain employs TRBV9 and TRBJ1-4; TRBD1 is a possible D gene (5 bases). Germline V CDR1 and CDR2: SGDLS, YYNGEE. The ends were cut back, 8 bases at V and 7 bases at J, with 15 bases in the middle. The CDR3 contains 13 residues. The CDR3 loop reads CASRRGESEKLFF. CDR3 nucleotides: TGTGCCAGTCGTCGAGGGGAGAGTGAAAAACTGTTTTTT.

The chain couples TRBV7-2 to TRBJ2-7, with D perhaps matching TRBD2 (5 bases). V lost 5 bases, J lost 3 bases, and 11 bases lay in between. The germline CDR1 and CDR2 sequences are SGHTA and FQGNSA. This CDR3 spans 13 amino acids. The CDR3 reads CASSLRAGYEQYF. DNA of the CDR3: TGTGCCAGCAGCCTCCGGGCGGGCTACGAGCAGTACTTC.

This clone was counted a few times. V usage is TRBV6-1 and J usage is TRBJ1-1; a possible D gene is TRBD1 (5 bases). CDR1 is MNHNS and CDR2 is SASEGT in the germline V gene. Trimming took off 4 bases at V and 3 bases at J, with 18 bases between the two ends. CDR3 size: 16 residues. CDR3 in amino acids: CASSAPGRPLDTEAFF. CDR3 sequence (DNA): TGTGCCAGCAGTGCGCCGGGACGCCCTTTGGACACTGAAGCTTTCTTT.

This chain joins TRBV19 and TRBJ2-7, with D perhaps matching TRBD2 (5 bases). The CDR3 is made up of 14 amino acids. V lost 5 bases to trimming and J lost 0 bases, with 11 bases between them. CDR1 LNHDA and CDR2 SQIVND come from the germline V gene (reference sequence). For the CDR3, the DNA is TGTGCCAGTAGTTTAGCGCGAAGCTCCTACGAGCAGTACTTC. This sequence encodes CASSLARSSYEQYF.

The chain combines TRBV10-1 with TRBJ1-2; TRBD1 might be the D (5 bases). V lost 8 bases and J 7 bases, leaving 14 bases between the germline ends. CDR1 is WNHNN and CDR2 is SYGVQD in the germline V gene (reference sequence). The CDR3 sequence is 12 residues long. This chain's CDR3 is CASGTGPRGYTF. The CDR3 DNA sequence: TGCGCCAGCGGTACGGGGCCTCGTGGCTACACCTTC.

The chain employs TRBV9 and TRBJ2-1, with TRBD1 identical over 7 bases. CDR1 and CDR2 (germline): SGDLS, YYNGEE. J was trimmed by 10 bases and V by 0 bases; bases with no gene match: 7. The CDR3 has 14 amino acids. The DNA for the CDR3 is TGTGCCAGCAGCGTAGCCGGGACAGCCGGCGAGCAGTTCTTC. Protein product: CASSVAGTAGEQFF.

This rearrangement joins TRBV20-1 to TRBJ2-5; D gene unclear. With 3 bases removed from V and 5 bases from J, the gap between germline ends came to 10 bases. The CDR3 runs 12 residues. Germline V gives CDR1 DFQATT, CDR2 SNEGSKA (reference sequence). This CDR3 reads CSASVVSETQYF. The CDR3 coding sequence is TGCAGTGCTAGTGTGGTTAGTGAGACCCAGTACTTC.

The chain couples TRBV4-3 to TRBJ1-2; D is unresolved. Trimming cost V 0 bases and J 4 bases, with 12 bases left between them. The CDR3 is 15 residues long. Germline V gene lookup returns CDR1 LGHNA and CDR2 YSLEER. CDR3 in amino acids: CASSQDWSAAYGYTF. DNA for the CDR3: TGCGCCAGCAGCCAAGATTGGAGCGCGGCCTATGGCTACACCTTC.

This clone appeared once. This chain links TRBV2 with TRBJ2-2; D is unclear. Germline CDR1 and CDR2: SNHLY and FYNNEI. There are 12 residues in the CDR3. V was trimmed by 6 bases and J by 3 bases, leaving 5 bases between them. The CDR3 sequence is CASSYHTGELFF. The CDR3 DNA reads as TGTGCCAGCAGCTACCACACCGGGGAGCTGTTTTTT.

With respect to this clone: Germline is not matched at one junction end, which may reflect a read error. The chain combines TRBV23-1 with TRBJ1-2, with D hard to call. TRBV23-1 is given ORF status, its function remaining uncertain. This CDR3 spans 14 amino acids. This CDR3 reads CASSQSFRSGGYTF. The CDR3 DNA sequence: TGCGCCAGCAGCCAATCTTTCCGGTCCGGAGGCTACACCTTC.

The chain joins TRBV25-1 to TRBJ2-1; TRBD1 matches at 7 bases. Germline CDR1 reads MGHDK; CDR2 reads SYGVNS. The CDR3 covers 12 residues. Losses at the gene ends were 4 bases for V and 11 bases for J; bases not matched to a gene: 5. CDR3 sequence (DNA): TGTGCCAGCAGTGCCACACAGGGGAAGCAGTTCTTC. It is translated as CASSATQGKQFF. Full variable domain (missing parts from reference TRBV25-1 and TRBJ2-1): EADIYQTPRYLVIGTGKKITLECSQTMGHDKMYWYQQDPGMELHLIHYSYGVNSTEKGDLSSESTVSRIRTEHFPLTLESARPSHTSQYLCASSATQGKQFFGPGTRLTVL.

The chain recombines TRBV19 with TRBJ2-7, with a possible D match to TRBD1 (6 bases). Trimming stripped 6 bases from V and 6 bases from J, with 15 bases between. CDR3 length: 13 residues. Looked up from germline, CDR1 is LNHDA and CDR2 is SQIVND (reference sequence). CDR3 in DNA: TGTGCCAGTAGGTTTTTGGGGGCTGCCGAGCAGTACTTC. It is translated as CASRFLGAAEQYF.

The chain couples TRBV10-1 to TRBJ2-3; the D is unclear. Germline CDR1 WNHNN, CDR2 SYGVQD (reference sequence). CDR3 length: 17 amino acids. V lost 4 bases and J lost 4, with 21 bases in between. This chain's CDR3 is CASSAIGSPLLPDTQYF. CDR3 bases: TGCGCCAGCAGTGCAATTGGATCTCCCCTGTTGCCAGATACGCAGTATTTT.

The chain couples TRBV27 to TRBJ1-6, with D uncertain. Trimming pared 3 bases from V and 0 bases from J, leaving 9 bases between. The germline V gene encodes CDR1 MNHEY and CDR2 SMNVEV (reference sequence). The CDR3 covers 16 residues. CDR3 sequence reads: CASSLSGVSYNSPLHF. In DNA form, the CDR3 reads TGTGCCAGCAGTTTGAGTGGCGTCTCCTATAATTCACCCCTCCACTTT.

J is TRBJ2-4 and V is TRBV21-1; TRBD2 is the table's D call and was not checked against the DNA. TRBV21-1 corresponds to a pseudogene. The CDR3 has 20 amino acids. The CDR3 region is CASSKLGRLKSLIAKNIQYF. In DNA, the CDR3 is TGTGCCAGCAGCAAACTTGGGAGGCTCAAAAGCCTAATAGCCAAAAACATTCAGTACTTC.

The CDR3 sequence is CASSRTSGVNTQYF. CDR3 nucleotides: TGTGCCAGCAGCAGGACTAGCGGGGTGAATACGCAGTATTTT. The V gene is TRBV7-2, the J gene TRBJ2-3; TRBD2 matches 12 bases. Trimming at V came to 5 bases and at J to 7 bases, leaving 4 bases not matched to a gene. The CDR3 loop spans 14 amino acids. Per the germline V gene, CDR1 is SGHTA and CDR2 is FQGNSA. The complete variable domain, with remaining parts taken from reference TRBV7-2 and TRBJ2-3, reads GAGVSQSPSNKVTEKGKDVELRCDPISGHTALYWYRQSLGQGLEFLIYFQGNSAPDKSGLPSDRFSAERTGGSVSTLTIQRTQQEDSAVYLCASSRTSGVNTQYFGPGTRLTVL.

J is TRBJ2-3 and V is TRBV7-2; TRBD2 aligns across 11 bases. Looked up from germline, CDR1 is SGHTA and CDR2 is FQGNSA. V shed 1 base and J 5 bases; nucleotides not matched to a gene: 5. The CDR3 is made up of 16 amino acids. DNA for the CDR3: TGTGCCAGCAGCTTAGATAGCGGGGGGGGACGAGATACGCAGTATTTT. This gives the protein CASSLDSGGGRDTQYF.

The rearrangement links TRBV30 to TRBJ1-1; D unresolved. From germline, CDR1 is GTSNPN and CDR2 SVGIG (reference sequence). With 0 bases removed from V and 1 base from J, the gap between germline ends came to 9 bases. The CDR3 totals 14 residues. The CDR3 DNA reads as TGTGCCTGGAGTGTTGGGCTCCGGAACACTGAAGCTTTCTTT. It encodes CAWSVGLRNTEAFF. The whole variable domain, remainder taken from reference TRBV30 and TRBJ1-1, is SQTIHQWPATLVQPVGSPLSLECTVEGTSNPNLYWYRQAAGRGLQLLFYSVGIGQISSEVPQNLSASRPQDRQFILSSKKLLLSDSGFYLCAWSVGLRNTEAFFGQGTRLTVV.

This chain links TRBV19 with TRBJ2-7, with 9 bases that match TRBD1. The ends lost 7 bases at V and 6 bases at J; junction bases unmatched: 10. Germline V lookup: CDR1 LNHDA, CDR2 SQIVND (reference sequence). The CDR3 runs to 14 residues. In DNA, the CDR3 is TGTGCCAGTACCCCGCCGGGACAGGGTCTCGAGCAGTACTTC. This gives the protein CASTPPGQGLEQYF. Combining the CDR3 with reference TRBV19 and TRBJ2-7 gives the whole variable domain DGGITQSPKYLFRKEGQNVTLSCEQNLNHDAMYWYRQDPGQGLRLIYYSQIVNDFQKGDIAEGYSVSREKKESFPLTVTSAQKNPTAFYLCASTPPGQGLEQYFGPGTRLTVT.